This is a list of T cell receptor beta chains from one sample in a study of shared T cell receptors in the human thymus. Sequencing used immunoSEQ multiplex PCR; TCRdb keeps in-frame clones, though not all of them. The table includes fewer than 700,000 clones, 85% to 90% detected once. This same sample was also taken into another study, of human thymus T cells.

The material sequenced was thymocytes. These receptors were obtained from a boy under three years old with a congenital heart defect. Each CDR3 is given without its conserved first and last residue. Only some rows state a clone size, as once, few, many or a class for expanded clones.

. | TRBV2 | AWGGVETQY
once | TRBV11-2 | ASSSPGLAGEETQY
. | TRBV27 | ASRAHRANNEKLF
. | TRBV4-2 | ASTTGQWTSGIPSYEQY
. | TRBV28 | ASRSPLPRSVNYGYT
. | TRBV4-3 | ASSQHGTARETQY
. | TRBV9 | ASSAAGTGSYNEQF
. | TRBV6-4 | ASSETAGSGTDTQY
. | TRBV11-2 | ASSFPGGGNEKLF
. | TRBV27 | ATSAGGQVNNYGYT
. | TRBV28 | ASRDSSCEAF
. | TRBV7-6 | ASSFSRGNTGELF
. | TRBV4-3 | ASSQHWEGGEETQY
. | TRBV29-1 | STDSPNEKLF
once | TRBV2 | ASSEAGDRDYEQY
. | TRBV28 | ASRHDRGRLKEQY
. | TRBV7-8 | ASSSYDGFPNYEQY
. | TRBV27 | ASSLSLTSQSRGELF
. | TRBV4-2 | ASSRPDRLKSPNTEAF
. | TRBV4-3 | ASSQDWVASYEQY
. | TRBV29-1 | SVEQPQGGYGYT
. | TRBV30 | AWSDRGGNTEAF
. | TRBV27 | ASSLSPVAGGYEQY
once | TRBV7-9 | ASSSGGPTDTQY
. | TRBV7-9 | ASSTEGDEQF
few | TRBV29-1 | SVGPRGETQY
once | TRBV19 | ASRGDIGGKETQY
once | TRBV5-4 | ASSELGQETQY
. | TRBV10-3 | AISDEVTAQDGYT
. | TRBV11-2 | ASRLTSGRGETQY
. | TRBV4-2 | ASSQDRYEQY
. | TRBV6-5 | ASSSPTSGSYEQY
. | TRBV12-5 | ASGLGLAGGTRQYEQF
. | TRBV11-3 | ASSPTSGRPPDTQY
. | TRBV7-9 | ASSLSSEGETQY
. | TRBV13 | ASRLGGSEAF
. | TRBV19 | ASSIRGTVDFSNQPQH
. | TRBV29-1 | SVETTSRMQETQY
. | TRBV5-1 | ASSVAGSRYEQY
. | TRBV28 | ASRPTYSGSFTGELF
few | TRBV23-1 | ASSSTGGETQY
. | TRBV5-5 | ASSSPPSSGRAYEQY
. | TRBV27 | ASSPEGGGRMNTEAF
. | TRBV27 | ASSLSPVGQAMEAF
. | TRBV4-1 | ASSQVSASGTPSTDTQY